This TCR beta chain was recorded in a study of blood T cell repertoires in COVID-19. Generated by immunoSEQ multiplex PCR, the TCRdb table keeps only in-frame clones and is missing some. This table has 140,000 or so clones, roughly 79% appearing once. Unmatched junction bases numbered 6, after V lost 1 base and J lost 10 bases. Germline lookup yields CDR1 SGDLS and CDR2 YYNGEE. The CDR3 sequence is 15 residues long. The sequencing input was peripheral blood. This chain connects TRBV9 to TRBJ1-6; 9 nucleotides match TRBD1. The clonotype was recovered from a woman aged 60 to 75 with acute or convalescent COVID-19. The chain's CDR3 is CASSVQDRGGSPLHF. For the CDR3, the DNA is TGTGCCAGCAGCGTACAGGACAGGGGAGGATCACCCCTCCACTTT.